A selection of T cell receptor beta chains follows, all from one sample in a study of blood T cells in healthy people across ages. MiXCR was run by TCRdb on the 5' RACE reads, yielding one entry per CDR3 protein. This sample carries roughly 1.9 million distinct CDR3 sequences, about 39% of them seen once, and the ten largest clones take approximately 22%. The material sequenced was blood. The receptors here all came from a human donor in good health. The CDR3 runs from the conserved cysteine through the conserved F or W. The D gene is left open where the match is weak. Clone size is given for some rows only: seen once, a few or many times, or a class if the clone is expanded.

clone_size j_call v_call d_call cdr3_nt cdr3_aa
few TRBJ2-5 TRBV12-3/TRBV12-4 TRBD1 TGTGCCAGCAGTTTTGGGGGGACAGGGGTCCTCCAAGAGACCCAGTACTTC CASSFGGTGVLQETQYF
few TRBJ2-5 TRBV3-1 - TGTGCCAGCAGCCAAGTCGACGAGACCCAGTACTTC CASSQVDETQYF
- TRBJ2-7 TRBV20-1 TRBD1 TGCAGTGCTAGAGCGCTCCAGGGACAGGGACCGTACGAGCAGTACTTC CSARALQGQGPYEQYF
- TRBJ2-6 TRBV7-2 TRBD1 TGTGCCAGCAGCCCGAGACAGGGTAGCTCTGGGGCCAACGTCCTGACTTTC CASSPRQGSSGANVLTF
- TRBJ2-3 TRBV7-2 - TGTGCCAGCAGCTCACACTACCCCGGGACCAGCCCAGATACGCAGTATTTT CASSSHYPGTSPDTQYF
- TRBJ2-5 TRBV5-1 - TGCGCCAGCAGCTTGGAAATCGGGTCAGAGCAGTACTTC CASSLEIGSEQYF
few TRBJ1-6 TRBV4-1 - TGCGCCAGCAGCCAAGAGGTCTATCTCCCCGATAATTCACCCCTCCACTTT CASSQEVYLPDNSPLHF
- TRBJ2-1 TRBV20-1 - TGCAGTTTGACTGGGGTATACAATGAGCAGTTCTTC CSLTGVYNEQFF
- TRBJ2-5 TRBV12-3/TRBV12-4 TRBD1 TGTGCCAGCAGTTTTTTCTCAGGGGGCGGAGAGACCCAGTACTTC CASSFFSGGGETQYF
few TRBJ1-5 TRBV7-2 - TGTGCCAGCACCCTAGGGGCGGGAAGCAATCAGCCCCAGCATTTT CASTLGAGSNQPQHF
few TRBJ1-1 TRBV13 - TGTGCCAGCAGCTCCCTGGACGCCCGGACTGAAGCTTTCTTT CASSSLDARTEAFF
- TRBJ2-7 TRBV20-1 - TGCAGTGCTAGAGATGGCGGAGGGGACGAGCAGTACTTC CSARDGGGDEQYF
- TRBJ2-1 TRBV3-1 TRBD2 TGTGCCAGCGAGACTAGCGGCCGGGAGCAGTTCTTC CASETSGREQFF